This TCR beta chain came from a study of Graves' ophthalmopathy and Graves' hyperthyroidism. RNA transcripts were the source from which TCR beta CDR3 regions were amplified. Amplification began with first-round RT-PCR using HTBI primers, then second-round multiplex PCR was performed. TCRdb reprocessed the multiplex PCR reads with MiXCR, giving one entry per CDR3 protein. Among 600,000 to 950,000 distinct CDR3 sequences listed, 35% to 50% were seen once. The CDR3 is 14 residues long. V gave up 6 bases and J gave up 2 bases, with 14 bases separating them. Germline CDR1 reads SGHTA; CDR2 reads FQGNSA. The specimen was peripheral blood. The sequence came from an adult man with Graves' ophthalmopathy. V gene TRBV7-2 combines with J gene TRBJ2-7; weak D call: TRBD1 (6 bases). CDR3 DNA sequence: TGTGCCAGCAGGCTTACAGGGAGCGCCTACGAGCAGTACTTC. Translated: CASRLTGSAYEQYF.